The 5 T cell receptor beta chains in this list originate from one sample, sequenced in a study of CD8 T cells in Susac syndrome. Random hexamers were used to reverse transcribe an amount of about 0.45 to 1 ug RNA. In TCRdb, the immunoSEQ multiplex PCR reads were re-called with MiXCR into one record per CDR3 protein. The sample shows 65,000 to 95,000 distinct CDR3 sequences, about 94% of them seen only once. Sequencing was carried out using CD8+ T cells from PBMCs. Receptor source: a human donor with Susac syndrome.

The chain is built from TRBV29-1 and TRBJ2-2; no definite D call. CDR3 size: 12 residues. In germline, CDR1 is SQVTM, CDR2 ANQGSEA. V lost 4 bases, J lost 0 bases, and 3 bases lay in between. The CDR3: CSVGTNTGELFF. For the CDR3, the DNA is TGCAGCGTTGGGACGAACACCGGGGAGCTGTTTTTT.

This chain links TRBV7-8 with TRBJ1-4; the D is unclear. The V gene's germline CDR1 is SGHVS and CDR2 FQNEAQ. The CDR3 is 14 residues long. V lost 5 bases to trimming and J lost 6 bases, with 13 bases between them. The DNA of the CDR3 is TGTGCCAGCAGCCCCCCGTGGGGAGATGAAAAACTGTTTTTT. Its protein product is CASSPPWGDEKLFF.

This rearrangement joins TRBV19 to TRBJ2-1; TRBD2 might be the D (6 bases). This CDR3 has 13 residues. Germline V gene data show CDR1 as LNHDA and CDR2 as SQIVND (reference sequence). V lost 7 bases and J lost 7, with 14 bases in between. The CDR3 coding sequence is TGTGCCAGTATCTCGGGAGTTGAGAATGAGCAGTTCTTC. Translating gives CASISGVENEQFF.

The chain employs TRBV7-9 and TRBJ1-5; D is ambiguous. This CDR3 is built from 14 residues. Germline V gene sequence: CDR1 SEHNR, CDR2 FQNEAQ (reference sequence). V was shortened by 5 bases and J by 4 bases, with 12 bases between the two germline ends. For the CDR3, the DNA is TGTGCCAGCAGCCGTCTCGACGAAAATCAGCCCCAGCATTTT. Encoded protein: CASSRLDENQPQHF.

This chain links TRBV13 with TRBJ1-1, with a tentative D call TRBD1 (5 bases). This CDR3 has 13 amino acids. Trimming took 5 bases from V and 6 from J, leaving 13 bases between them. Germline-derived CDR1 and CDR2 are PRHDT and FYEKMQ (reference sequence). The CDR3 DNA sequence: TGTGCCAGCAGCCAGGGTCGGAAGCCTGAAGCTTTCTTT. Protein product: CASSQGRKPEAFF.